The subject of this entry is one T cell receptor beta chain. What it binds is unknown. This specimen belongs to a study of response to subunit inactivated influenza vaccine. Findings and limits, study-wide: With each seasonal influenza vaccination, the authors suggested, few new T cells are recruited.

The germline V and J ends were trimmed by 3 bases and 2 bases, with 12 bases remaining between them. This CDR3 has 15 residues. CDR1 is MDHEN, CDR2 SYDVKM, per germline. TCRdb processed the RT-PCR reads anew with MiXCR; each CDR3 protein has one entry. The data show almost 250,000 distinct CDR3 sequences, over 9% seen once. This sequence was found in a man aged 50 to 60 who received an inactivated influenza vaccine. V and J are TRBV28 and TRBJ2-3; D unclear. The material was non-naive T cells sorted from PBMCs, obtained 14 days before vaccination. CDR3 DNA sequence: TGTGCCAGCAGTTTTAAAGGGCTTCCCACAGATACGCAGTATTTT. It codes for CASSFKGLPTDTQYF.